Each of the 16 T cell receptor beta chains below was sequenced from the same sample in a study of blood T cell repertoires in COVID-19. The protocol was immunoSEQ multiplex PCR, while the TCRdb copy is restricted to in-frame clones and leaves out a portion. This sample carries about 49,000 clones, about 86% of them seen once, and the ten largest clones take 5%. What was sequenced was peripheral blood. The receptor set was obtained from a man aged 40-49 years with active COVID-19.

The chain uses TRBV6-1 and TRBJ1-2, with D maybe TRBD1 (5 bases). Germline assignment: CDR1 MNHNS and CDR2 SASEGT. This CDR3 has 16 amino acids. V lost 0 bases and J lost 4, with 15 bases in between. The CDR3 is CASSEATVQGGYGYTF. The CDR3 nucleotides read TGTGCCAGCAGTGAAGCTACGGTTCAGGGCGGCTATGGCTACACCTTC.

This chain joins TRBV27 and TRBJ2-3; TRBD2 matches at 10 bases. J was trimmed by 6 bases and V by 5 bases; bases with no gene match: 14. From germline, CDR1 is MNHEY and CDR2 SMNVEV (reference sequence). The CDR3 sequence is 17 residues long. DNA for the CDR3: TGTGCCAGCAGTCCCCTTTTTCTAGCGGGAGTAGTTGATACGCAGTATTTT. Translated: CASSPLFLAGVVDTQYF.

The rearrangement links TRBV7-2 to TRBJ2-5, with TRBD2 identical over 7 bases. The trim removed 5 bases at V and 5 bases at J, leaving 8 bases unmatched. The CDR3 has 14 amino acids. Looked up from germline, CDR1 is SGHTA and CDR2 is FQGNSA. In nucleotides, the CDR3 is TGTGCCAGCAGCCCCCAGACTAGCAGGGAGACCCAGTACTTC. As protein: CASSPQTSRETQYF.

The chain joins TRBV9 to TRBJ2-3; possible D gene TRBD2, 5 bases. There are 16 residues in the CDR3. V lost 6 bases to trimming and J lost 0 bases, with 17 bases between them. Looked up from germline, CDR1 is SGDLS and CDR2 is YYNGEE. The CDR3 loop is CASTKRASTSTDTQYF. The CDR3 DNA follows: TGTGCCAGCACCAAGAGGGCTAGTACTAGCACAGATACGCAGTATTTT.

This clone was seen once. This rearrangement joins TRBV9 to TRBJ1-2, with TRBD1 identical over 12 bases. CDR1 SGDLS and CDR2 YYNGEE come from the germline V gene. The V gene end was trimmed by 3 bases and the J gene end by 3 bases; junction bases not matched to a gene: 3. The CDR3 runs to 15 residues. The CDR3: CASSAGQGADYGYTF. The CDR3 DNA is TGTGCCAGCAGCGCGGGACAGGGGGCGGACTATGGCTACACCTTC.

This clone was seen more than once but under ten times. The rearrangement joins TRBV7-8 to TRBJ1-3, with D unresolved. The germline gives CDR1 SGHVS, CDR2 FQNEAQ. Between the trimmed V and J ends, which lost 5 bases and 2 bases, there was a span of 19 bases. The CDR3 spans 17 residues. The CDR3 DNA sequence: TGTGCCAGCAGCACCCTACGCCCGGGTGACGCTGGAAACACCATATATTTT. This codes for CASSTLRPGDAGNTIYF.

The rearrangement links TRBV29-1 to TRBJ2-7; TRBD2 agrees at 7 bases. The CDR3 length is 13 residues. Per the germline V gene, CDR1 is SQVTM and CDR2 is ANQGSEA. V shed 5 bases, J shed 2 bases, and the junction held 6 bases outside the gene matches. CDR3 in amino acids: CSVREGGAYEQYF. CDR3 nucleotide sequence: TGCAGCGTTAGGGAGGGAGGGGCCTACGAGCAGTACTTC.

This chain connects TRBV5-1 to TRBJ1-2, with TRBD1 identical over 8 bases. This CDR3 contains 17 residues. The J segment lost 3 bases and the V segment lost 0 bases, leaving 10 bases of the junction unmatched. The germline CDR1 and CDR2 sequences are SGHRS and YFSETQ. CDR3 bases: TGCGCCAGCAGCTTGGCCGGGACAGGAGGGGCGGACTATGGCTACACCTTC. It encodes CASSLAGTGGADYGYTF.

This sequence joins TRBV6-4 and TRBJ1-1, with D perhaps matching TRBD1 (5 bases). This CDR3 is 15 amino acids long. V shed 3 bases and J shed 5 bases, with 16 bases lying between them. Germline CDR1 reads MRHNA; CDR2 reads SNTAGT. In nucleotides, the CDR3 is TGTGCCAGCAGTGAGTCCACGGGGGTGGGAACTGAAGCTTTCTTT. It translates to CASSESTGVGTEAFF.

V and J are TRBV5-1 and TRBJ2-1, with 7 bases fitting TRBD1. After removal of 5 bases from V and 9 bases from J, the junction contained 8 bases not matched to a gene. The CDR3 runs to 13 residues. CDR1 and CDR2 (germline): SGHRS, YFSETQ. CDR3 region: CASRNDREAEQFF. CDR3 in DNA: TGCGCCAGCAGGAATGACAGGGAAGCTGAGCAGTTCTTC. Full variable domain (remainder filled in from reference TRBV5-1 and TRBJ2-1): KAGVTQTPRYLIKTRGQQVTLSCSPISGHRSVSWYQQTPGQGLQFLFEYFSETQRNKGNFPGRFSGRQFSNSRSEMNVSTLELGDSALYLCASRNDREAEQFFGPGTRLTVL.

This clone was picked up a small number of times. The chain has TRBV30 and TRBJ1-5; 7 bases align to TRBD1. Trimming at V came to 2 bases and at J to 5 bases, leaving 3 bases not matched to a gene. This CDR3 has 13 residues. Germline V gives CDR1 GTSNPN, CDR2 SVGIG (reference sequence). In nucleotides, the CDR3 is TGTGCCTGGAGTATTACAGGGGATCAGCCCCAGCATTTT. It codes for CAWSITGDQPQHF.

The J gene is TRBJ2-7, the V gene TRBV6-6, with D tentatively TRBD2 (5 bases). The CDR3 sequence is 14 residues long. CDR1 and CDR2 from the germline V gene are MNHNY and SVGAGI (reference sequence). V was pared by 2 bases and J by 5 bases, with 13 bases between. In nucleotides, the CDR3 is TGTGCCAGCAGTTACGAGGGTAGTCGGGACGAGCAGTACTTC. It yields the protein CASSYEGSRDEQYF.

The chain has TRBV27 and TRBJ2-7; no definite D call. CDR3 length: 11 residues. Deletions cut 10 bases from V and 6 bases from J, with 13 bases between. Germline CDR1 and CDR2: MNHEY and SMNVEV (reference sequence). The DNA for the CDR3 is TGTGCCACAGGCGTCGTGCTCGAGCAGTACTTC. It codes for CATGVVLEQYF.

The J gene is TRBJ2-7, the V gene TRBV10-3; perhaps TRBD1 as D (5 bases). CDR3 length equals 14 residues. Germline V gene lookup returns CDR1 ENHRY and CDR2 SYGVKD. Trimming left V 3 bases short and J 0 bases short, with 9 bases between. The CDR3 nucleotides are TGTGCCATCAGTGACTTGGACACCTCCTACGAGCAGTACTTC. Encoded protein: CAISDLDTSYEQYF.

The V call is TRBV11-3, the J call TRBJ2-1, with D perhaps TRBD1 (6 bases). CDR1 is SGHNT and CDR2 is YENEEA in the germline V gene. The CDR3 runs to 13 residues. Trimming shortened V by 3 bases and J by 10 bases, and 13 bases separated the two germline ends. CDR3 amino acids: CASSFFYRDEQFF. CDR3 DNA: TGTGCCAGCAGCTTTTTTTACAGGGACGAGCAGTTCTTC.

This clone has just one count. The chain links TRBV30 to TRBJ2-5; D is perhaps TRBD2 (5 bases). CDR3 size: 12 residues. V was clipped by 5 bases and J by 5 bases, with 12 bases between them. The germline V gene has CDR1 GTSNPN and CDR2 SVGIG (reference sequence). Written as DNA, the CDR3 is TGTGCCTGGCGTACGTGGAGGGAGACCCAGTACTTC. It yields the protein CAWRTWRETQYF.